The rows below give T cell receptor beta chains drawn from one sample of a study of tumor-infiltrating lymphocytes in primary liver carcinoma. A single record per CDR3 protein comes from TCRdb applying MiXCR to the multiplex PCR reads. Counted here are tens of thousands of distinct CDR3 sequences, roughly 77% occurring once; the ten biggest clones make up around 40%. What was sequenced was tumor-adjacent normal liver tissue. These TCRs come from a man in his forties or fifties with primary liver carcinoma and hepatitis B virus infection. Both conserved end residues are trimmed from each CDR3. Fields, in order: V gene, D gene, J gene, CDR3 protein. The D gene is left open where the match is weak.

>TRBV28|NA|NA
ASSPEPGFNQPQY
>TRBV29-1|NA|TRBJ2-7
SVLNKAYKQY
>TRBV7-8|TRBD1|TRBJ1-2
ASSSPGQTYGYS
>TRBV6-1|NA|TRBJ2-1
ASSEEGGSYKEHF
>TRBV28|TRBD1|TRBJ2-3
ASSLPPGKGTVTQY
>TRBV7-2|NA|TRBJ2-1
ASSLFSNRLNSYNEQF
>TRBV5-4|TRBD2|TRBJ2-3
ASSLWGAGGHVPHTDTQY
>TRBV28|NA|TRBJ1-6
ANSLQGEWDSPLH
>TRBV7-9|NA|TRBJ1-4
ASSPTPLGKKLF
>TRBV11-2|TRBD1|TRBJ2-4
ASGSGTGDSIPY
>TRBV7-9|NA|NA
ASSPGSSPDTQH
>TRBV12-3/TRBV12-4|NA|TRBJ1-6
ASRHSGVGPPLH
>TRBV28|NA|TRBJ2-3
ASSRIAQGTDTQY
>TRBV5-1|TRBD2|TRBJ2-7
ASSMGTSGSPEQY
>TRBV6-2/TRBV6-3|TRBD2|TRBJ2-1
VSSSGLALYNEQF
>TRBV12-3/TRBV12-4|TRBD2|TRBJ2-1
TSLSSGRAWEQF
>TRBV6-1|NA|TRBJ1-1
ASSEGEGRGANTEAS
>TRBV11-3|NA|TRBJ2-3
ASSLLSGDTQY
>TRBV5-6|TRBD1|TRBJ2-7
ASSLVDGQAYEQY
>TRBV6-2/TRBV6-3|NA|TRBJ2-7
ACNDAKGRYEQY
>TRBV29-1|NA|TRBJ2-7
SVELAVGGSCEQY
>TRBV7-8|NA|TRBJ2-1
ASSSDGRGNEQF
>TRBV28|NA|TRBJ1-2
ASRLTGSTQGYA
>TRBV25-1|NA|TRBJ1-5
ASSEEVRGRKSNQPQH
>TRBV11-2|NA|TRBJ2-7
ASSPQTNSSYGQY
>TRBV4-1|NA|TRBJ1-2
ASSEERAGNYGYS
>TRBV7-9|NA|TRBJ2-7
ASSSDNSCEQY
>TRBV6-2/TRBV6-3|NA|TRBJ2-7
ANSYHTRGYEQY
>TRBV29-1|NA|TRBJ1-1
SAIGQGIEAL
>TRBV28|NA|TRBJ2-7
ASSSPPPRSSYEQY
>TRBV29-1|TRBD2|TRBJ2-7
SVTGTGRGEQY
>TRBV19|NA|TRBJ1-1
ASKREDSTGTEAL
>TRBV11-2|NA|TRBJ2-2
ASSRGAKTGELF
>TRBV11-2|NA|TRBJ2-5
ASGHSSIQGTGRETQY
>TRBV6-5|TRBD2|TRBJ2-3
ASTPILAGTDTQY
>TRBV28|NA|TRBJ2-7
ASSSPQGSEQY
>TRBV6-1|TRBD1|TRBJ2-1
ASSGDRGYYNEQF
>TRBV7-8|NA|TRBJ2-3
ASNSDWYEGTQY
>TRBV11-2|NA|TRBJ2-1
ASSRLSGERF
>TRBV4-3|TRBD1|TRBJ2-1
ASSQYVGGQYDGQF
>TRBV7-2|TRBD1|TRBJ1-2
ASSPLGQGAGYGYT
>TRBV5-5|TRBD2|TRBJ2-7
ASSLRGAGLAGDEQY
>TRBV29-1|NA|TRBJ2-7
SVEPADYEQY
>TRBV7-3|NA|TRBJ2-7
ASSPPKGRNEQY
>TRBV6-2/TRBV6-3|TRBD2|TRBJ2-7
TSKETSEAYEQY
>TRBV10-3|TRBD1|TRBJ2-7
AITGTGLDEQY
>TRBV5-6|NA|TRBJ2-1
VSTGGPNNEQF
>TRBV11-2|NA|TRBJ2-1
ANSLPNLGHEQF
>TRBV6-1|TRBD2|TRBJ2-5
ANSEQTSGKETQY
>TRBV4-1|NA|TRBJ2-7
ASSQDRSNTYEQY
>TRBV29-1|NA|TRBJ1-1
SVGGGWGMNTDAF
>TRBV7-8|TRBD1|TRBJ1-5
ASGLGTGENQPQH
>TRBV4-2|NA|TRBJ1-2
ASSALDGDYGYT
>TRBV12-3/TRBV12-4|TRBD2|TRBJ2-1
ASLQAGGPHEQF
>TRBV11-2|NA|TRBJ2-3
AGSSTTSPSRDTQY